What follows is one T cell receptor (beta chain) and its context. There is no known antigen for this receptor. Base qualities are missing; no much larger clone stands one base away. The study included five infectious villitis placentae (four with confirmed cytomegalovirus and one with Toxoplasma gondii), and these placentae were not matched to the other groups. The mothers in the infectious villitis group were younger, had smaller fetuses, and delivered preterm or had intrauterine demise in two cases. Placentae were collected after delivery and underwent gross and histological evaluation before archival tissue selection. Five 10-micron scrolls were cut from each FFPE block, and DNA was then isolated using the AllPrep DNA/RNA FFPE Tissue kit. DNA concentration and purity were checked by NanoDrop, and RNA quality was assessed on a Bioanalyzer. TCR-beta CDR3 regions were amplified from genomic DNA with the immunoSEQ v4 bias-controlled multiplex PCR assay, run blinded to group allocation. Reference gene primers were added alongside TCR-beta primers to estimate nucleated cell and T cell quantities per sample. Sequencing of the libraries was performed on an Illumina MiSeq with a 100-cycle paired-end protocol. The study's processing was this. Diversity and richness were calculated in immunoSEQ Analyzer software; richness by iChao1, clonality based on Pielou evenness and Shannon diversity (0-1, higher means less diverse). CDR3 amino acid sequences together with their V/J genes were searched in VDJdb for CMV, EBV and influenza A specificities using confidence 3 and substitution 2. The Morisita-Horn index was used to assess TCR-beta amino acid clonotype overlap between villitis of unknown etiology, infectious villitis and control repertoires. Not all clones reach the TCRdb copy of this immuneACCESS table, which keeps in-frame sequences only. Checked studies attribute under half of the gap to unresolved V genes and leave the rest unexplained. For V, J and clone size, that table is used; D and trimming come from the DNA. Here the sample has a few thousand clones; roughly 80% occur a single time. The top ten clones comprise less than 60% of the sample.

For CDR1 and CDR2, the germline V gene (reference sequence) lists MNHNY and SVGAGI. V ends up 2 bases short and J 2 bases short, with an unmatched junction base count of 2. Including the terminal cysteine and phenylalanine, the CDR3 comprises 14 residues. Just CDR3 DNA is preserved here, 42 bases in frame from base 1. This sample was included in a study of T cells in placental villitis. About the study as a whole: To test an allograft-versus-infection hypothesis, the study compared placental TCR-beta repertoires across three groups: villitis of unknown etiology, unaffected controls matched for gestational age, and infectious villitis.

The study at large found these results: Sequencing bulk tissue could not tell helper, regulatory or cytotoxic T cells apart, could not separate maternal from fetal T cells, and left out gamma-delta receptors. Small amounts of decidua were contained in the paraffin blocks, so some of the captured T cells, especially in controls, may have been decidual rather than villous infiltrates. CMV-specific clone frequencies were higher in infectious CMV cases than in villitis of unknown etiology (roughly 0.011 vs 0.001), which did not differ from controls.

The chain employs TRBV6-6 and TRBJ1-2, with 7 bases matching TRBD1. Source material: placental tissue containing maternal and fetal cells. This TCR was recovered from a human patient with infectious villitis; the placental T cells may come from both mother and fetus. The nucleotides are TGTGCCAGCAGTTACGGGACAGTGAACTATGGCTACACCTTC. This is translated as CASSYGTVNYGYTF.